There are many counts of the clone carrying this TCR beta chain. As yet, its antigen is unknown. Both 60 Vbeta primers and 13 Jbeta primers went into the PCR. The method was immunoSEQ multiplex PCR; TCRdb's version includes in-frame clones alone and lacks a portion of them. The data contain around 130,000 clones, about four fifths of them singletons. The V gene's germline CDR1 is SGHDT and CDR2 YYEEEE. CDR3 length: 14 amino acids. Germline trimming cut 2 bases from V and 8 bases from J; bases unmatched to any gene: 5. Healthy bone marrow donors supplied every sample. The data derive from a study of cytomegalovirus exposure and HLA in healthy donors. General study results and limits: The study recorded about 160 TCR beta chains that were cytomegalovirus-associated. Presence/absence results assume similar sequencing depth per donor, which may not hold.

Specimen: PBMCs. The V call is TRBV5-6, the J call TRBJ1-4; TRBD1 matches at 8 bases. This receptor was taken from a man aged 25-45 years in good health and CMV-seronegative. The CDR3 coding sequence is TGTGCCAGCAGCTTCGACAGGGGAGGCGAAAAACTGTTTTTT. It is translated as CASSFDRGGEKLFF. Full variable domain (remainder filled in from reference TRBV5-6 and TRBJ1-4): DAGVTQSPTHLIKTRGQQVTLRCSPKSGHDTVSWYQQALGQGPQFIFQYYEEEERQRGNFPDRFSGHQFPNYSSELNVNALLLGDSALYLCASSFDRGGEKLFFGSGTQLSVL.